The rows below give T cell receptor beta chains drawn from one sample of a study of blood T cells in healthy people across ages. MiXCR, applied by TCRdb to the 5' RACE reads, yields one record per CDR3 protein. The sample has about 780,000 distinct CDR3 sequences; around half are singletons. Sequences were obtained from blood. All receptors come from an elderly man in good health. Each CDR3 is given with its conserved first and last residue. The D gene is left open where the match is weak. Clone size is not always given. Where it is, it says once, few, many or a class for expanded clones.

V gene	D gene	CDR3 length	clone size	J gene	CDR3 DNA	CDR3 protein
TRBV9	NA	14	few	TRBJ2-7	TGTGCCAGCAGCGGGGAGAGGGGGTCCTACGAGCAGTACTTC	CASSGERGSYEQYF
TRBV5-5	NA	15	NA	TRBJ1-2	TGTGCCAGCAGCTTCACCACCGGGACCAACCATGGCTACACCTTC	CASSFTTGTNHGYTF
TRBV4-1	TRBD2	15	NA	TRBJ2-1	TGCGCCAGCAGCCAAGAGCGAGCGGGAGCGCCAGAGCAGTTCTTC	CASSQERAGAPEQFF
TRBV6-1	TRBD1	15	NA	TRBJ1-1	TGTGCCAGCAGAGACAGGGGGGCTCTGAACACTGGAGCTTTCTTT	CASRDRGALNTGAFF
TRBV11-1	NA	15	NA	TRBJ2-3	TGTGCCAGCAGCTTGGGGACCATAAGCACAGATACGCAGTATTTT	CASSLGTISTDTQYF
TRBV30	TRBD1	15	many	TRBJ2-1	TGTGCCTGGAGTGTAAGGGGGCGGATCTACAATGAGCAGTTCTTC	CAWSVRGRIYNEQFF
TRBV29-1	NA	11	few	TRBJ2-1	TGCAGCGTATCGACTAGTTATGAGCAGTTCTTC	CSVSTSYEQFF
TRBV5-1	TRBD2	15	NA	TRBJ2-5	TGCGCCAGCAGACAGGGACTAGCGGGAACAGAGACCCAGGACTTC	CASRQGLAGTETQDF
TRBV20-1	NA	16	NA	TRBJ2-7	TGCAGTGCACCCAGAGGAGCTAGCACCAACTCCTACGAGCAGTACTTC	CSAPRGASTNSYEQYF
TRBV7-9	TRBD1	15	NA	TRBJ2-7	TGTGCCAGCAGCTCAGGACAGGGGTACTCCTACGAGCAGTACTTC	CASSSGQGYSYEQYF
TRBV28	NA	13	once	TRBJ2-7	TGTGCCAGCAGTGGAGGTCTCAACAATGAGCAGTACTTC	CASSGGLNNEQYF
TRBV5-4	NA	14	NA	TRBJ2-5	TGTACCAGCAGCTTGGCGGGCAGGGAAGAGACCCAGTACTTC	CTSSLAGREETQYF
TRBV28	TRBD2	16	NA	TRBJ2-7	TGTGCCAGCAGACCCCCGAGCGGGAGAAGTTCCTACGAGCAGTACTTC	CASRPPSGRSSYEQYF
TRBV5-4	NA	14	few	TRBJ2-7	TGTGCCAGCAGCGTTGTGGGGGGTGTTCACGAGCAGTACTTC	CASSVVGGVHEQYF
TRBV28	TRBD2	15	few	TRBJ2-3	TGTGCCAGCAGTGAAGCGGGGGCCACCACAGATACGCAGTATTTT	CASSEAGATTDTQYF
TRBV24-1	NA	15	NA	TRBJ2-1	TGTGCCACCAGTGACAACGGGACACCTAACAATGAGCAGTTCTTC	CATSDNGTPNNEQFF
TRBV6-6	NA	13	NA	TRBJ2-5	TGTGCCAGCAGTCCAGGGGAATGGGAGACCCAGTACTTC	CASSPGEWETQYF
TRBV14	TRBD2	17	NA	TRBJ2-1	TGTGCCAGCAGCCAACTCACTAGCGGGTTCTCCTACAATGAGCAGTTCTTC	CASSQLTSGFSYNEQFF
TRBV6-6	TRBD1	16	NA	TRBJ1-6	TGTGCCAGCAGTTACACCGGGACAGGGGGTTATTCACCCCTCCACTTT	CASSYTGTGGYSPLHF
TRBV10-3	NA	14	few	TRBJ2-7	TGTGCCACCCGGGCGGGTGGCAGCTCCTACGAGCAGTACTTC	CATRAGGSSYEQYF
TRBV7-9	NA	14	NA	TRBJ1-6	TGTGCCAGCAGCGTCCGGGACGGCCAATCACCCCCCCACTTT	CASSVRDGQSPPHF
TRBV14	NA	15	once	TRBJ2-2	TGTGCCAGCAGCCAACGACTAGATTTACCGGGGGAGCTGTTTTTT	CASSQRLDLPGELFF
TRBV21-1	NA	12	NA	TRBJ2-7	TGTGCCAACAGCAATCGGCAATACGAGCAGTACTTC	CANSNRQYEQYF
TRBV7-2	NA	14	NA	TRBJ1-2	TGTGCCAGCAGCTTAGCGTTAGCTAACTATGGCTACATCTTC	CASSLALANYGYIF
TRBV12-3/TRBV12-4	NA	14	NA	TRBJ1-1	TGTGCCAGCAGTTCTCCAAACATGAACACTGAAGCTTTCTTT	CASSSPNMNTEAFF
TRBV6-5	NA	14	NA	TRBJ1-5	TGTGCCAGCAGTCGCGACAGGTTCAATCAGCCCCAGCATTTT	CASSRDRFNQPQHF
TRBV27	NA	17	NA	TRBJ2-3	TGTGCCAGCAGTTTAATCTCGTCGCAATTCCACACAGATACGCAGTATTTT	CASSLISSQFHTDTQYF
TRBV29-1	NA	11	NA	TRBJ1-1	TGCAGCGTAGTATTGGGAACTGAAGCTTTCTTT	CSVVLGTEAFF
TRBV27	NA	13	NA	TRBJ2-7	TGTGCCAGCAGTTTATCGAATCGGCCTGAGCAGTACTTC	CASSLSNRPEQYF
TRBV20-1	TRBD2	14	NA	TRBJ2-5	TGCAGTGTTAGAGAGGTAGCGGGGGCGGGGGAGCAGTACTTC	CSVREVAGAGEQYF
TRBV20-1	NA	17	few	TRBJ2-7	TGCAGTGCTAGTAGACTGGGGGGGGGCTCCGGTATTTACGAGCAGTACTTC	CSASRLGGGSGIYEQYF
TRBV3-1	NA	12	NA	TRBJ2-5	TGTGCCAGCAGCCACCTACTAGAGACCCAGTACTTC	CASSHLLETQYF
TRBV5-1	TRBD2	14	NA	TRBJ2-1	TGCGCCAGCAGCTTGGCGGCTAGCGGGGGACAGCAGTTCTTC	CASSLAASGGQQFF
TRBV7-2	NA	14	many	TRBJ2-3	TGTGCCAGCAGCACCGCCCTAGGCACAGATACGCAGTATTTT	CASSTALGTDTQYF
TRBV10-3	TRBD1	16	few	TRBJ2-1	TGTGCCATCAGTCCACGGACAGGGGAATTAATCAATGAGCAGTTCTTC	CAISPRTGELINEQFF
TRBV20-1	NA	14	few	TRBJ1-6	TGCAGTGCTATAAGTACTGCAGGGAATTCACCCCTCCACTTT	CSAISTAGNSPLHF
TRBV10-1	NA	17	few	TRBJ2-7	TGCGCCAGCAGTGCGTCTTATGCAAGGAGCAAGCCCTACGAGCAGTACTTC	CASSASYARSKPYEQYF
TRBV12-3/TRBV12-4	TRBD2	14	NA	TRBJ2-7	TGTGCCAGCAGTCCCGGGGGGTCTTACAATGAGCAGTACTTC	CASSPGGSYNEQYF
TRBV7-2	NA	16	few	TRBJ1-5	TGTGCCAGCACTCTCTCACGGCCCGGCTTTGATCAGCCCCAGCATTTT	CASTLSRPGFDQPQHF